The 25 T cell receptor beta chains reported below all come from one sample, sequenced in a study of beta chain features in type 1 diabetes. Expressed TCRB transcripts got sequenced, as all isolated RNA was reverse transcribed. Only in-frame clones appear in the TCRdb table, and some are missing; sequencing was by immunoSEQ multiplex PCR. The sample consists of about 360,000 clones, around 12% of them appearing once. Sample: naive CD4+ T cells from blood. These receptor sequences come from a man aged 18 to 29 in good health.

The V and J genes are TRBV28 and TRBJ2-7, with D maybe TRBD2 (7 bases). The V end lost 7 bases, the J end lost 0 bases, and 16 bases lay between the germline ends. From germline, CDR1 is MDHEN and CDR2 SYDVKM. The CDR3 is 15 amino acids. CDR3 sequence: CASTDWGGASYEQYF. The CDR3 DNA reads as TGTGCCAGCACCGACTGGGGGGGGGCCTCCTACGAGCAGTACTTC.

There are a few counts of this clone. The chain joins TRBV19 to TRBJ2-1; 8 nucleotides line up with TRBD1. After removal of 6 bases from V and 1 base from J, the junction contained 5 bases not matched to a gene. This CDR3 has 15 amino acids. Germline values: CDR1 LNHDA, CDR2 SQIVND (reference sequence). CDR3: CASRNQGASYNEQFF. The CDR3 bases are TGTGCCAGTAGAAACCAGGGGGCTTCCTACAATGAGCAGTTCTTC.

This clone was seen a handful of times. Germline is not matched at one junction end, which may reflect a read error. V and J are TRBV7-7 and TRBJ2-2; 7 bases line up with TRBD2. The CDR3 totals 13 residues. The germline V gene has CDR1 SSHAT and CDR2 FNYEAQ (reference sequence). CDR3 region: CASSQTSAGELFF. In DNA, the CDR3 is TGTGCTAGCAGCCAAACTAGCGCCGGGGAGCTGTTTTTT.

This clone was seen only a few times. The chain recombines TRBV18 with TRBJ2-7; D is possibly TRBD2 (5 bases). CDR3 length: 12 amino acids. V shed 5 bases and J shed 0 bases, with 5 bases lying between them. Germline V gene lookup returns CDR1 KGHSH and CDR2 LQKENI. CDR3 nucleotide sequence: TGTGCCAGCTCAGGGAGCTCCTACGAGCAGTACTTC. Translating it yields CASSGSSYEQYF.

This clone was observed many times. The genes are TRBV30 and TRBJ1-1; D is unresolved. The CDR3 runs 13 residues. Trimming took 3 bases from V and 1 from J, leaving 9 bases between them. Per the germline V gene, CDR1 is GTSNPN and CDR2 is SVGIG (reference sequence). The CDR3 reads CAWSTLENTEAFF. The CDR3 DNA reads TGTGCCTGGAGCACTCTCGAGAACACTGAAGCTTTCTTT.

This clone was counted a few times. The chain has TRBV5-1 and TRBJ2-1, with 10 bases fitting TRBD2. The length of the CDR3 is 16 residues. Per germline, CDR1 SGHRS and CDR2 YFSETQ. V shed 0 bases and J 4 bases; nucleotides not matched to a gene: 4. The CDR3 reads CASSLDGTSEYNEQFF. For the CDR3, the DNA is TGCGCCAGCAGCTTGGATGGGACTAGCGAGTACAATGAGCAGTTCTTC.

This clone was counted between two and nine times. The chain carries TRBV9 and TRBJ2-3; D is perhaps TRBD2 (6 bases). V was pared by 0 bases and J by 0 bases, with 8 bases between. The germline CDR1 and CDR2 sequences are SGDLS and YYNGEE. The CDR3 loop spans 15 amino acids. The CDR3 reads CASSVDGTSTDTQYF. The CDR3 region has the DNA TGTGCCAGCAGCGTAGACGGGACTAGCACAGATACGCAGTATTTT.

This clone was seen more than once but under ten times. V usage is TRBV15 and J usage is TRBJ2-2, with 7 bases aligning to TRBD1. This CDR3 contains 17 residues. The germline V gene has CDR1 LNHNV and CDR2 YYDKDF (reference sequence). V gave up 4 bases and J gave up 3 bases; unmatched junction bases: 11. The CDR3 DNA follows: TGTGCCACCAGCAATGGGGACAGTGACCGTTACACCGGGGAGCTGTTTTTT. The encoded protein is CATSNGDSDRYTGELFF.

The chain recombines TRBV13 with TRBJ2-5; 7 bases match TRBD2. CDR3 length: 14 amino acids. Unmatched junction bases numbered 2, after V lost 1 base and J lost 3 bases. Germline CDR1 is PRHDT and CDR2 is FYEKMQ (reference sequence). The CDR3 loop reads CASSLVGGEETQYF. CDR3 bases: TGTGCCAGCAGCTTAGTTGGGGGGGAAGAGACCCAGTACTTC.

This clone turned up a few times. The chain joins TRBV29-1 to TRBJ1-1; 10 bases are shared with TRBD1. This CDR3 has 12 amino acids. The V gene end was trimmed by 3 bases and the J gene end by 5 bases; junction bases not matched to a gene: 0. Germline-derived CDR1 and CDR2 are SQVTM and ANQGSEA. As DNA, the CDR3 is TGCAGCGTTGAGGACAGGGGGACTGAAGCTTTCTTT. This gives the protein CSVEDRGTEAFF.

The table lists this clone with a few counts. V gene TRBV29-1 combines with J gene TRBJ1-1, with 9 positions matching TRBD1. The V and J ends lost 7 bases and 4 bases, in that order; junction bases with no gene match: 4. The CDR3 consists of 12 residues. Germline CDR1 and CDR2: SQVTM and ANQGSEA. CDR3 amino acids: CSGTTGGTEAFF. In nucleotides, the CDR3 is TGCAGCGGTACGACAGGGGGCACTGAAGCTTTCTTT.

This clone turned up a few times. The chain combines TRBV28 with TRBJ2-1, with D possibly being TRBD1 (5 bases). V lost 7 bases and J lost 1, with 17 bases in between. Germline CDR1 MDHEN, CDR2 SYDVKM. The CDR3 runs 16 residues. The CDR3 DNA reads TGTGCCAGCACCGCCTGGGTCAGGGCGTCCTACAATGAGCAGTTCTTC. Its translation: CASTAWVRASYNEQFF. The entire variable domain, with the rest obtained from reference TRBV28 and TRBJ2-1, is as follows: DVKVTQSSRYLVKRTGEKVFLECVQDMDHENMFWYRQDPGLGLRLIYFSYDVKMKEKGDIPEGYSVSREKKERFSLILESASTNQTSMYLCASTAWVRASYNEQFFGPGTRLTVL.

In this sample, this clone turned up a few times. CDR3 bases: TGTGCCAGCAGCTACGGGATGACAGGGATGGAAGAGACCCAGTACTTC. This sequence encodes CASSYGMTGMEETQYF. The rearrangement uses TRBV5-6 and TRBJ2-5; 7 bases line up with TRBD1. The CDR3 covers 16 residues. The V segment lost 3 bases and the J segment 3 bases; nucleotides outside the gene matches: 11. Germline CDR1 and CDR2: SGHDT and YYEEEE.

The chain couples TRBV7-3 to TRBJ1-1; TRBD1 agrees at 9 bases. V dropped 5 bases and J dropped 4; count of bases not matched to a gene: 5. The length of the CDR3 is 14 residues. Germline V lookup: CDR1 SGHTA, CDR2 FQGTGA. CDR3 DNA: TGTGCCAGCAGCCCACAGGGGGCGAGCACTGAAGCTTTCTTT. It yields the protein CASSPQGASTEAFF.

This clone was recorded a few times. The CDR3 DNA reads as TGTGCCAGCAGCCCTGGGACAGGGGTAAATTCACCCCTCCACTTT. Translating gives CASSPGTGVNSPLHF. The chain has TRBV11-1 and TRBJ1-6, with 10 bases that match TRBD1. The length of the CDR3 is 15 residues. Per germline, CDR1 SGHAT and CDR2 FQDESV (reference sequence). V dropped 5 bases and J dropped 7; count of bases not matched to a gene: 5.

The V and J genes are TRBV7-9 and TRBJ2-5; 7 positions match TRBD1. Germline CDR1 SEHNR, CDR2 FQNEAQ (reference sequence). CDR3 length equals 15 residues. J gave up 4 bases and V 2 bases, and 7 bases lay outside the gene matches. DNA of the CDR3: TGTGCCAGCAGCTTATCTAATAACAGGGGAGAGACCCAGTACTTC. Protein: CASSLSNNRGETQYF.

The rearrangement uses TRBV5-1 and TRBJ1-6; TRBD1 is a possible D gene (6 bases). V lost 0 bases and J 10 bases, leaving 17 bases between the germline ends. CDR3 length equals 16 residues. Germline CDR1 SGHRS, CDR2 YFSETQ. The CDR3, as DNA: TGCGCCAGCAGCTTGGAGGGGGATCTCGGTGTATCACCCCTCCACTTT. Amino acid sequence: CASSLEGDLGVSPLHF.

The rearrangement joins TRBV4-1 to TRBJ1-2; 9 bases are shared with TRBD1. The junction had 13 bases not matched to a gene; V was cut back by 4 bases and J by 4 bases. CDR3 size: 17 residues. The V gene's germline CDR1 is MGHRA and CDR2 YSYEKL. The CDR3 sequence is CASSPGTGSALGYGYTF. The DNA for the CDR3 is TGCGCCAGCAGCCCAGGGACAGGGTCGGCACTAGGCTATGGCTACACCTTC.

J is TRBJ1-6 and V is TRBV7-9, with D unclear. CDR3 length equals 12 residues. Trimming pared 2 bases from V and 7 bases from J, leaving 3 bases between. Germline V CDR1 and CDR2: SEHNR, FQNEAQ (reference sequence). CDR3 nucleotides: TGTGCCAGCAGCTTATCAAATTCACCCCTCCACTTT. Its protein is CASSLSNSPLHF.

The chain carries TRBV6-5 and TRBJ2-7, with a weak D call TRBD1 (5 bases). The CDR3 has 14 residues. V was pared by 8 bases and J by 6 bases, with 20 bases between. The germline gives CDR1 MNHEY, CDR2 SVGAGI. CDR3 nucleotides: TGTGCCAGCCGAAATACGCAGGGATATGGCGAGCAGTACTTC. Translation: CASRNTQGYGEQYF.

The chain has TRBV29-1 and TRBJ1-1; 10 nucleotides match TRBD1. Trimming cost V 7 bases and J 5 bases; bases outside gene matches: 7. CDR1 is SQVTM and CDR2 is ANQGSEA in the germline V gene. The CDR3 loop spans 13 amino acids. As DNA, the CDR3 is TGCAGCGGGAGACAGGGGGCGGGTACTGAAGCTTTCTTT. Translated, it gives CSGRQGAGTEAFF.

This clone was seen repeatedly, ten times or more. The CDR3 spells CATMEANTGELFF. The CDR3 coding sequence is TGTGCCACCATGGAGGCGAACACCGGGGAGCTGTTTTTT. This sequence joins TRBV18 and TRBJ2-2, with D perhaps TRBD2 (5 bases). Deletions cut 10 bases from V and 0 bases from J, with 9 bases between. This CDR3 comprises 13 residues. Germline CDR1 reads KGHSH; CDR2 reads LQKENI.

The rearrangement uses TRBV28 and TRBJ2-2; tentative D call: TRBD2 (6 bases). Germline-derived CDR1 and CDR2 are MDHEN and SYDVKM. The ends were cut back, 2 bases at V and 5 bases at J, with 9 bases in the middle. The CDR3 has 14 residues. In nucleotides, the CDR3 is TGTGCCAGCAGTTTACTAGCGTCAACCGGGGAGCTGTTTTTT. Translation: CASSLLASTGELFF.

The chain employs TRBV11-2 and TRBJ2-7, with 8 bases aligning to TRBD1. Germline CDR1 and CDR2: SGHAT and FQNNGV. Unmatched junction bases numbered 6, after V lost 5 bases and J lost 3 bases. This CDR3 comprises 14 residues. The CDR3 loop is CASSPWTGHYEQYF. The CDR3 nucleotides are TGTGCCAGCAGCCCATGGACAGGGCACTACGAGCAGTACTTC.

This sequence joins TRBV13 and TRBJ2-5; D is ambiguous. Germline V CDR1 and CDR2: PRHDT, FYEKMQ (reference sequence). There are 13 residues in the CDR3. V lost 5 bases to trimming and J lost 4 bases, with 11 bases between them. The CDR3 region is CASSPTSRETQYF. The CDR3 bases are TGTGCCAGCAGCCCCACGTCCAGAGAGACCCAGTACTTC.